This is a list of T cell receptor beta chains from one sample in a study of T cell responses to AZD1222 COVID-19 vaccine. Only in-frame clones appear in the TCRdb table, and some are missing; sequencing was by immunoSEQ multiplex PCR. The sample carries about 120,000 clones, about 90% recorded once. Sequenced here: peripheral blood, sampled on day 0 of AZD1222 vaccination. All receptors come from an adult in good health. The CDR3 runs from the conserved cysteine through the conserved F or W.

V gene	J gene	CDR3 protein
TRBV10-3	TRBJ2-1	CAISGEATSEFF
TRBV5-4	TRBJ2-3	CASSLGASGSDTQYF
TRBV28	TRBJ2-2	CASSLVGLSTGELFF
TRBV3-1/TRBV3-2	TRBJ2-5	CASSQESGGKQTQYF
TRBV19	TRBJ1-5	CASSIGAGNQPQHF
TRBV5-6	TRBJ1-1	CASSFRGLEVRNTEAFF
TRBV5-1	TRBJ1-2	CASSPGTGISHYGYTF
TRBV6-2/TRBV6-3	TRBJ2-1	CASSYWGNEQFF
TRBV10-1	TRBJ2-7	CAILEPGGYEQYF
TRBV6-4	TRBJ2-2	CASSEGDTGELFF
TRBV2	TRBJ2-3	CASRLTDTQYF
TRBV4-3	TRBJ1-2	CASSQDLAANYGYTF
TRBV4-3	TRBJ2-7	CASSHFFSGISSYEQYF
TRBV20-1	TRBJ2-5	CSASLPAGEETQYF
TRBV11-2	TRBJ2-1	CASTPIYNEQFF
TRBV10-3	TRBJ1-2	CAISELGQGSYGYTF
TRBV24-1	TRBJ1-3	CATSDARGNTIYF
TRBV11-2	TRBJ2-5	CASSPLASGMVRETQYF
TRBV19	TRBJ1-1	CASSLGHTEAFF
TRBV2	TRBJ2-2	CASQGLAVGTGELFF
TRBV11-2	TRBJ1-4	CASSQQGREEKLFF
TRBV6-2/TRBV6-3	TRBJ2-2	CASSYVLGGDTGELFF
TRBV19	TRBJ2-1	CASSIEREAYNEQFF
TRBV3-1/TRBV3-2	TRBJ1-6	CASSGFTAAARSPLHF
TRBV5-1	TRBJ2-1	CASSLSSPPAYNEQFF
TRBV4-1	TRBJ1-5	CASSPLPGGNQPQHF